This T cell receptor beta chain is from a study of PD-L1 blockade in urothelial cancer. Across the whole study: Samples of blood were analyzed 3 weeks (second dose) and 6 weeks after treatment start. The study recovered a median of roughly 150,000 T cells per blood sample.

Time point specified: pretreatment peripheral blood. Patients' cancers were locally advanced or metastatic urothelial carcinomas. This CDR3 is built from 15 residues. Per germline, CDR1 PRHDT and CDR2 FYEKMQ (reference sequence). J lost 7 bases, V lost 5 bases, and 14 bases had no gene match. The authors spiked synthetic TCR analog templates into each PCR. Clones were sequenced by immunoSEQ multiplex PCR, and TCRdb holds only the in-frame ones, with some missing. The sample has 87,000 or so clones, roughly 84% seen once; the top ten hold 2% to 2.5%. The specimen was PBMCs, collected around atezolizumab (anti-PD-L1) treatment. The receptor's source is a man aged 60-69 years with urothelial cancer. This rearrangement joins TRBV13 to TRBJ2-7, with 7 bases matching TRBD2. This CDR3 is CASSRRWEGRREQYF. CDR3 sequence (DNA): TGTGCCAGCAGCCGACGGTGGGAGGGCCGGAGGGAGCAGTACTTC.